Listed below are T cell receptor beta chains from one sample, sequenced in a study of shared clonotypes between healthy human individuals. Profiling relied on immunoSEQ multiplex PCR, and the TCRdb table lists in-frame clones only, not all of them. The repertoire holds 650,000 to 800,000 clones, with roughly nine tenths as singletons. The source material was naive CD8+ T cells sorted from blood. The receptors stem from a man aged 30-40 years in good health. The CDR3 runs from the conserved cysteine through the conserved F or W. A D gene is named only where the DNA matches it firmly. Clone size is shown for a subset of rows, as once, few, many or a class of expanded clone.

>TRBJ2-7|-|12|TRBV6-5|-
CASSPGVYEQYF
TGTGCCAGCAGTCCGGGAGTGTACGAGCAGTACTTC
>TRBJ2-3|-|17|TRBV11-3|TRBD2
CASSYTTLAGGPDTQYF
TGTGCCAGCAGCTACACCACACTAGCGGGAGGGCCAGATACGCAGTATTTT
>TRBJ2-3|-|16|TRBV11-2|-
CASSLAGVYAADTQYF
TGTGCCAGCAGCTTGGCTGGGGTTTACGCTGCAGATACGCAGTATTTT
>TRBJ1-1|-|14|TRBV28|-
CASRVTVITTEAFF
TGTGCCAGCAGGGTGACAGTTATTACCACTGAAGCTTTCTTT
>TRBJ2-3|-|16|TRBV27|-
CASSLLGGTSTDTQYF
TGTGCCAGCAGTTTATTGGGGGGGACAAGCACAGATACGCAGTATTTT
>TRBJ2-7|-|18|TRBV28|TRBD2
CASSFVLGTSGSFHEQYF
TGTGCCAGCAGTTTCGTCCTGGGGACTAGCGGGAGCTTCCACGAGCAGTACTTC
>TRBJ2-3|-|14|TRBV7-9|TRBD1
CASSLAGGRDTQYF
TGTGCCAGCAGCTTGGCAGGGGGCAGGGATACGCAGTATTTT
>TRBJ1-1|-|13|TRBV27|TRBD1
CASASYRGTEAFF
TGTGCCAGCGCTTCTTACAGGGGGACTGAAGCTTTCTTT
>TRBJ1-5|-|15|TRBV27|-
CASSPMGPINQPQHF
TGTGCCAGCAGTCCTATGGGGCCCATTAATCAGCCCCAGCATTTT
>TRBJ2-1|-|17|TRBV7-6|-
CASSLDGRGRVGNEQFF
TGTGCCAGCAGCTTAGATGGGCGCGGTCGAGTGGGCAATGAGCAGTTCTTC
>TRBJ2-7|once|14|TRBV5-1|TRBD1
CASRRDRVTNEQYF
TGCGCCAGCAGGCGGGACAGGGTAACAAACGAGCAGTACTTC
>TRBJ1-1|-|14|TRBV27|-
CASSLNRRGTEAFF
TGTGCCAGCAGTTTAAATCGCAGGGGTACTGAAGCTTTCTTT
>TRBJ2-1|-|16|TRBV14|TRBD2
CASSQEAGGPVNEQFF
TGTGCCAGCAGCCAAGAAGCGGGAGGGCCCGTCAATGAGCAGTTCTTC
>TRBJ2-1|-|16|TRBV9|TRBD2
CASSDAPSGRAHEQFF
TGTGCCAGCAGCGATGCCCCTAGCGGGAGGGCCCATGAGCAGTTCTTC
>TRBJ2-4|-|15|TRBV29-1|-
CSVEDGVGTKNIQYF
TGCAGCGTTGAGGACGGGGTTGGGACCAAAAACATTCAGTACTTC
>TRBJ2-7|-|12|TRBV28|-
CASSLGVGEQYF
TGTGCCAGCAGCCTCGGGGTAGGCGAGCAGTACTTC
>TRBJ2-6|-|15|TRBV15|-
CATSRGPPGANVLTF
TGTGCCACCAGCAGAGGGCCCCCGGGGGCCAACGTCCTGACTTTC
>TRBJ2-5|-|17|TRBV18|TRBD2
CASSAGLAGEGFETQYF
TGTGCCAGCTCAGCGGGACTAGCGGGAGAAGGATTCGAGACCCAGTACTTC
>TRBJ1-5|once|16|TRBV27|-
CASSPTPFALSQPQHF
TGTGCCAGCAGCCCAACCCCCTTCGCATTATCTCAGCCCCAGCATTTT
>TRBJ2-7|once|14|TRBV7-6|-
CASSLGTQRYEQYF
TGTGCCAGCAGCCTCGGGACTCAGCGTTACGAGCAGTACTTC
>TRBJ2-3|few|15|TRBV18|-
CASSLAGESTDTQYF
TGTGCCAGCTCATTGGCAGGGGAAAGCACAGATACGCAGTATTTT
>TRBJ2-1|-|16|TRBV4-1|-
CASSQDYGLYYNEQFF
TGCGCCAGCAGCCAAGATTACGGGCTCTACTACAATGAGCAGTTCTTC
>TRBJ2-2|-|16|TRBV2|TRBD2
CASSDWAGESTGELFF
TGTGCCAGCAGTGATTGGGCGGGAGAAAGCACCGGGGAGCTGTTTTTT
>TRBJ2-7|-|14|TRBV4-1|TRBD2
CASSELAGGGEQYF
TGCGCCAGCAGCGAACTAGCGGGAGGTGGCGAGCAGTACTTC
>TRBJ2-5|-|14|TRBV6-5|-
CASSYQPGVETQYF
TGTGCCAGCAGTTACCAACCGGGGGTGGAGACCCAGTACTTC
>TRBJ2-1|-|12|TRBV4-1|-
CASSLGSNEQFF
TGCGCCAGCAGCCTCGGAAGTAATGAGCAGTTCTTC
>TRBJ2-7|-|14|TRBV6-5|-
CASSYSLGGSEQYF
TGTGCCAGCAGTTACTCGTTAGGCGGCAGCGAGCAGTACTTC
>TRBJ1-1|-|15|TRBV27|-
CASSLLPDRGTEAFF
TGTGCCAGCAGTTTATTACCGGATAGGGGCACTGAAGCTTTCTTT
>TRBJ2-7|-|15|TRBV11-2|TRBD1
CASTPWTGGAYEQYF
TGTGCCAGCACCCCCTGGACAGGGGGGGCCTACGAGCAGTACTTC
>TRBJ1-5|-|15|TRBV6-5|-
CASSAWDGSNQPQHF
TGTGCCAGCAGTGCATGGGACGGTAGCAATCAGCCCCAGCATTTT
>TRBJ2-1|-|15|TRBV11-3|-
CASSLEGGSYNEQFF
TGTGCCAGCAGCTTAGAAGGGGGATCCTACAATGAGCAGTTCTTC
>TRBJ2-1|-|19|TRBV27|-
CASSLWSGGYDSSYNEQFF
TGTGCCAGCAGTTTATGGTCAGGAGGGTATGATTCTTCCTACAATGAGCAGTTCTTC
>TRBJ2-1|-|16|TRBV27|-
CASSLGPGSSYNEQFF
TGTGCCAGCAGTTTAGGGCCGGGGAGCTCCTACAATGAGCAGTTCTTC
>TRBJ2-7|-|15|TRBV6-5|TRBD2
CASSWTSGGSYEQYF
TGTGCCAGCAGTTGGACTAGCGGGGGCTCCTACGAGCAGTACTTC
>TRBJ1-3|-|15|TRBV10-3|-
CAISLDPGQQDTIYF
TGTGCCATCAGTTTAGATCCGGGCCAACAGGACACCATATATTTT
>TRBJ1-5|-|12|TRBV15|-
CATSEGLQPQHF
TGTGCCACCAGCGAGGGACTTCAGCCCCAGCATTTT
>TRBJ2-7|-|12|TRBV6-5|-
CASRLDWSPQYF
TGTGCCAGCCGCCTCGATTGGTCCCCGCAGTACTTC
>TRBJ1-1|-|14|TRBV30|-
CAWSAPGPHTEAFF
TGTGCCTGGAGCGCCCCGGGACCGCACACTGAAGCTTTCTTT
>TRBJ1-4|few|15|TRBV5-1|-
CASSPSRGTNEKLFF
TGCGCCAGCAGCCCCTCTCGGGGGACTAATGAAAAACTGTTTTTT
>TRBJ2-7|-|11|TRBV27|-
CASSSRFEQYF
TGTGCCAGCAGTTCCCGGTTCGAGCAGTACTTC
>TRBJ2-1|-|19|TRBV7-3|TRBD2
CASRGTSGRSGSSYNEQFF
TGTGCCAGCAGGGGGACTAGCGGGAGGTCGGGGAGCTCCTACAATGAGCAGTTCTTC
>TRBJ2-7|-|13|TRBV5-4|TRBD2
CASEAGGHGEQYF
TGTGCCAGCGAGGCGGGGGGGCATGGAGAGCAGTACTTC
>TRBJ1-1|-|16|TRBV7-9|TRBD1
CASSPGQGAPNTEAFF
TGTGCCAGCAGCCCGGGACAGGGGGCGCCGAACACTGAAGCTTTCTTT
>TRBJ2-7|-|15|TRBV6-6|TRBD2
CASTEELAPSYEQYF
TGTGCCAGCACTGAGGAACTAGCGCCGTCCTACGAGCAGTACTTC
>TRBJ1-2|-|14|TRBV5-1|-
CASSLDGTLYGYTF
TGCGCCAGCAGCTTGGACGGGACTCTCTATGGCTACACCTTC
>TRBJ2-6|-|18|TRBV27|TRBD2
CASSLEGAGEIGANVLTF
TGTGCCAGCAGTTTAGAGGGAGCGGGAGAGATTGGGGCCAACGTCCTGACTTTC
>TRBJ1-4|few|15|TRBV14|-
CASSQGVLVREKLFF
TGTGCCAGCAGCCAAGGGGTTTTGGTCAGGGAAAAACTGTTTTTT
>TRBJ1-2|-|14|TRBV28|TRBD1
CASSRSRQGRGYTF
TGTGCCAGCAGTCGGAGCCGACAGGGCCGGGGCTACACCTTC
>TRBJ1-2|-|17|TRBV15|-
CATSRDKFSGNNYGYTF
TGTGCCACCAGCAGAGATAAGTTTTCGGGGAACAACTATGGCTACACCTTC
>TRBJ2-1|-|11|TRBV10-1|-
CASSESNEQFF
TGCGCCAGCAGTGAGAGCAATGAGCAGTTCTTC
>TRBJ1-2|-|14|TRBV27|-
CASSLRGPNYGYTF
TGTGCCAGCAGTTTGAGAGGGCCGAACTATGGCTACACCTTC
>TRBJ2-7|-|15|TRBV11-2|TRBD2
CASSLETSGGYEQYF
TGTGCCAGCAGCTTAGAAACTAGCGGGGGCTACGAGCAGTACTTC
>TRBJ1-1|-|18|TRBV4-3|TRBD1
CASSQGVGTGAADTEAFF
TGCGCCAGCAGCCAAGGAGTAGGGACAGGGGCGGCGGACACTGAAGCTTTCTTT